The table lists the clone carrying this TCR beta chain with a count of one. Its matching antigen is unknown. PCR amplification relied on 60 Vbeta primers (plus 13 Jbeta primers). Repertoires were generated with immunoSEQ multiplex PCR, while TCRdb's copy carries only in-frame clones and drops some. The table shows under 250,000 clones, with under 85% occurring only once. These data are taken from a study of cytomegalovirus exposure and HLA in healthy donors. Study-wide findings and caveats: 87-base-pair reads could not separate some V segments, including TRBV6-2 and TRBV6-3.

Germline-derived CDR1 and CDR2 are MNHEY and SVGAGI. This CDR3 region has 15 residues. Trimming removed 2 bases at V and 5 bases at J, with 13 bases between. The sample was PBMCs. This TCR came from a man in his fifties in good health and CMV-seronegative. The V call is TRBV6-5, the J call TRBJ2-1, with D hard to call. CDR3 sequence reads: CASSYGSVTNNEQFF. The CDR3 region has the DNA TGTGCCAGCAGTTACGGTTCAGTTACGAACAATGAGCAGTTCTTC.